Shown below are 16 T cell receptor beta chains from a single sample sequenced in a study of breast tumors, draining lymph nodes, adjacent tissues (dated by TCRdb to about 2016). Preparation of the library involved multiplex PCR. TCRdb names Illumina HiSeq 2000 as the instrument used. TCRdb redid the processing of the public reads, applying fastp at Q25 and MiXCR, and retained in-frame beta chains. Merged by CDR3 protein, the rows form single entries marked with the most common genes and DNA. The sample table lists approximately 130,000 distinct CDR3 sequences, over 20% of them with a count of one. The top ten clonotypes cover about 2.2% of the sample. The axillary draining lymph nodes of breast cancer patients were the source of the lymph node samples. The sample comprised axillary lymph node tissue. The receptors here all came from a female donor with breast cancer. Some clones in this sample may be carry-over from other donors' samples.

The sample holds many counts of this clonotype. J is TRBJ2-5 and V is TRBV30; D may be TRBD2 (6 bases). Germline CDR1 reads GTSNPN; CDR2 reads SVGIG (reference sequence). Deletions cut 5 bases from V and 0 bases from J, with 10 bases between. The CDR3 extends over 13 amino acids. In nucleotides, the CDR3 is TGTGCCTGGGCGCGGGACTACCAAGAGACCCAGTACTTC. Protein product: CAWARDYQETQYF.

The chain couples TRBV30 to TRBJ2-4, with D possibly TRBD1 on 6 matching bases. V lost 5 bases and J lost 1, with 6 bases in between. The length of the CDR3 is 12 residues. From germline, CDR1 is GTSNPN and CDR2 SVGIG (reference sequence). The CDR3 bases are TGTGCCTGGGACAGGGCCAAAAACATTCAGTACTTC. Protein: CAWDRAKNIQYF.

The rearrangement uses TRBV20-1 and TRBJ2-1; TRBD2 aligns across 9 bases. Germline assignment: CDR1 DFQATT and CDR2 SNEGSKA (reference sequence). This CDR3 is 14 amino acids long. V lost 2 bases, J lost 1 base, and 0 bases stayed unmatched. CDR3 sequence reads: CSARLAGSYNEQFF. The CDR3 nucleotides are TGCAGTGCTAGACTAGCGGGATCCTACAATGAGCAGTTCTTC.

The chain is built from TRBV19 and TRBJ1-1; D is unclear. V lost 5 bases and J 0 bases, leaving 7 bases between the germline ends. In germline, CDR1 is LNHDA, CDR2 SQIVND (reference sequence). This CDR3 is built from 13 residues. The CDR3 loop reads CASSVSLNTEAFF. DNA for the CDR3: TGTGCCAGTAGTGTTTCATTGAACACTGAAGCTTTCTTT.

Notes on this clonotype: A read error may explain this, as a much larger clone is one base away. V usage is TRBV19 and J usage is TRBJ1-2; D is ambiguous. Trimming removed 3 bases at V and 6 bases at J, with 11 bases between. CDR1 is LNHDA, CDR2 SQIVND, per germline (reference sequence). This CDR3 region has 13 residues. CDR3 nucleotides: TGTGCCAGTAGTATGGTGAAAGCCCATGGCTACACCTTC. Protein sequence: CASSMVKAHGYTF. The full variable domain, with the rest looked up from reference TRBV19 and TRBJ1-2, is DGGITQSPKYLFRKEGQNVTLSCEQNLNHDAMYWYRQDPGQGLRLIYYSQIVNDFQKGDIAEGYSVSREKKESFPLTVTSAQKNPTAFYLCASSMVKAHGYTFGSGTRLTVV.

This clonotype was observed at least ten times. V usage is TRBV29-1 and J usage is TRBJ2-3; TRBD2 matches at 12 bases. Germline values: CDR1 SQVTM, CDR2 ANQGSEA. This CDR3 comprises 18 residues. V shed 1 base, J shed 3 bases, and the junction held 11 bases outside the gene matches. This CDR3 is CSVEGLAGGPLGTDTQYF. DNA for the CDR3: TGCAGCGTTGAAGGGCTAGCGGGAGGGCCGCTTGGGACAGATACGCAGTATTTT.

This clonotype was detected many times. The chain carries TRBV9 and TRBJ2-5, with no clear D. Deletions cut 4 bases from V and 5 bases from J, with 15 bases between. This CDR3 is 14 amino acids long. Germline V lookup: CDR1 SGDLS, CDR2 YYNGEE. The CDR3 spells CASSLGPPGETQYF. In DNA, the CDR3 is TGTGCCAGCAGCCTAGGCCCCCCCGGGGAGACCCAGTACTTC.

This clonotype was picked up many times. The genes are TRBV5-1 and TRBJ1-4; 10 bases map to TRBD1. The V and J ends lost 4 bases and 3 bases, in that order; junction bases with no gene match: 6. CDR1 SGHRS and CDR2 YFSETQ come from the germline V gene. This CDR3 region has 16 residues. The CDR3 here is CASSTGQGVANEKLFF. In DNA, the CDR3 is TGCGCCAGCAGCACAGGACAGGGGGTAGCTAATGAAAAACTGTTTTTT. Based on the CDR3 plus reference TRBV5-1 and TRBJ1-4, the full variable domain is KAGVTQTPRYLIKTRGQQVTLSCSPISGHRSVSWYQQTPGQGLQFLFEYFSETQRNKGNFPGRFSGRQFSNSRSEMNVSTLELGDSALYLCASSTGQGVANEKLFFGSGTQLSVL.

This clonotype was found a few times. The chain joins TRBV5-1 to TRBJ2-5; the D gene is possibly TRBD1 (8 bases). Germline V lookup: CDR1 SGHRS, CDR2 YFSETQ. The ends were cut back, 4 bases at V and 7 bases at J, with 20 bases in the middle. The CDR3 runs 15 residues. The DNA of the CDR3 is TGCGCCAGCAGCCCGGGAGGCAGGGGGCTGGGGACCCAGTACTTC. As protein: CASSPGGRGLGTQYF.

This clonotype was detected many times. A read error may produce the germline difference seen at one junction end. The chain uses TRBV6-6 and TRBJ2-7; maybe TRBD1 (6 bases). In germline, CDR1 is MNHNY, CDR2 SVGAGI (reference sequence). This CDR3 region has 13 residues. The CDR3 DNA follows: TGTGCCAGCAGTGACTCCCAGGGGAACGAGCAGTACTTC. This codes for CASSDSQGNEQYF.

The J gene is TRBJ2-6, the V gene TRBV12-3 or TRBV12-4; 9 bases are a match to TRBD1. The V segment lost 5 bases and the J segment 0 bases; nucleotides outside the gene matches: 8. The length of the CDR3 is 18 residues. The CDR3 region has the DNA TGTGCCAGCAGTAAAGCGACAGGGGGAGTCTCTGGGGCCAACGTCCTGACTTTC. Translated: CASSKATGGVSGANVLTF.

This clonotype was found many times. The rearrangement links TRBV20-1 to TRBJ2-5; D is unresolved. The CDR3 spans 12 residues. The V end was cut by 3 bases, the J end by 8 bases, with 13 bases between. Germline V gene sequence: CDR1 DFQATT, CDR2 SNEGSKA (reference sequence). CDR3 sequence: CSASWAKTTQYF. CDR3 DNA: TGCAGTGCTAGTTGGGCTAAAACCACCCAGTACTTC.

This clonotype turned up a few times. The gene calls are TRBV19 and TRBJ2-7, with D unresolved. The CDR3 has 15 residues. Trimming shortened V by 2 bases and J by 5 bases, and 16 bases separated the two germline ends. The V gene's germline CDR1 is LNHDA and CDR2 SQIVND (reference sequence). The CDR3 sequence: CASSIINSPQNEQYF. The CDR3 DNA reads TGTGCCAGTAGTATAATAAACAGTCCTCAGAACGAGCAGTACTTC.

In this sample, this clonotype turned up many times. The rearrangement uses TRBV3-1 and TRBJ2-7; no reliable D call. V was shortened by 5 bases and J by 3 bases, with 11 bases between the two germline ends. This CDR3 contains 13 residues. Looked up from germline, CDR1 is LGHDT and CDR2 is YNNKEL (reference sequence). This chain's CDR3 is CASSVFSGYEQYF. In DNA form, the CDR3 reads TGTGCCAGCAGCGTTTTCTCCGGCTACGAGCAGTACTTC.

This clonotype was detected many times. The chain carries TRBV5-1 and TRBJ1-2, with 9 bases aligning to TRBD1. Germline loops: CDR1 SGHRS, CDR2 YFSETQ. The CDR3 sequence is 17 residues long. Trimming at V came to 0 bases and at J to 7 bases, leaving 13 bases not matched to a gene. This chain's CDR3 is CASSLANRDRVGGGYTF. CDR3 sequence (DNA): TGCGCCAGCAGCTTGGCCAATAGGGACAGGGTGGGTGGTGGCTACACCTTC.

This clonotype has just a few counts. Possible read error: a much larger clone is one base away. The gene calls are TRBV7-2 and TRBJ2-3, with D maybe TRBD2 (6 bases). The CDR3 totals 15 residues. Germline loops: CDR1 SGHTA, CDR2 FQGNSA. V was pared by 2 bases and J by 6 bases, with 15 bases between. CDR3 coding DNA: TGTGCCAGCAGCTTAACCGGGACTGGCGACGATACGCAGTATTTT. Residues: CASSLTGTGDDTQYF.